Each of the 24 T cell receptor beta chains below was sequenced from the same sample in a study of PD-1 blockade in classical Hodgkin lymphoma (dated by TCRdb to 2020 to 2021). Receptor libraries were prepared by the immunoSEQ multiplex PCR assay. Held by TCRdb, this immuneACCESS table contains in-frame sequences only and omits some clones. Under half of the omission traces to an unresolved V gene where checked; the cause of the rest is unknown. For this sample there are roughly 30,000 clones; over 80% appear just once. 20% to 25% of the sample is in the top ten clones. The label giving this sample's time point can be read as: cycle 2 day 1 (C2D1) of nivolumab. Every trial patient had relapsed following autologous stem cell transplantation, and prior brentuximab vedotin exposure was what differed among cohorts A, B and C. The source was peripheral blood mononuclear cells (PBMCs), collected before the second cycle of nivolumab. Receptor source: a human donor with classical Hodgkin lymphoma.

The V gene is TRBV4-3, the J gene TRBJ2-5; TRBD2 agrees at 11 bases. Trimming removed 4 bases from V and 5 bases from J; junction bases left unmatched: 9. The CDR3 is made up of 16 amino acids. Per the germline V gene, CDR1 is LGHNA and CDR2 is YSLEER. CDR3 in DNA: TGCGCCAGCAGCCGGGGGCTAGCGGGAGGAAGGGAGACCCAGTACTTC. It is translated as CASSRGLAGGRETQYF.

This sequence joins TRBV6-6 and TRBJ1-1; D gene uncertain. V was pared by 6 bases and J by 1 base, with 6 bases between. This CDR3 spans 12 amino acids. Per the germline V gene, CDR1 is MNHNY and CDR2 is SVGAGI (reference sequence). CDR3: CASRETNTEAFF. Here the CDR3 DNA reads TGTGCCAGCAGGGAGACGAACACTGAAGCTTTCTTT.

Written as DNA, the CDR3 is TGTGCCAGCATTAAGATGGTAGCTACCTACAATGAGCAGTTCTTC. Protein sequence: CASIKMVATYNEQFF. The chain has TRBV6-1 and TRBJ2-1; D is unresolved. This CDR3 is built from 15 residues. Trimming cost V 7 bases and J 2 bases, with 15 bases left between them. CDR1 MNHNS and CDR2 SASEGT come from the germline V gene.

The rearrangement links TRBV7-2 to TRBJ1-2; D perhaps matches TRBD1 (6 bases). The CDR3 is made up of 13 amino acids. Trimming removed 6 bases at V and 4 bases at J, with 12 bases between. Germline lookup yields CDR1 SGHTA and CDR2 FQGNSA. The CDR3 sequence is CASSLGGPYGYTF. The CDR3, as DNA: TGTGCCAGCAGTTTGGGGGGGCCCTATGGCTACACCTTC.

The CDR3 sequence: CASSVTSGSYEQFF. The CDR3 coding sequence is TGTGCCAGCAGCGTAACTAGCGGGAGTTATGAGCAGTTCTTC. The V call is TRBV9, the J call TRBJ2-1, with 11 bases that match TRBD2. Germline V gives CDR1 SGDLS, CDR2 YYNGEE. This CDR3 spans 14 amino acids. Trimming cost V 1 base and J 8 bases; bases outside gene matches: 2.

This clone appeared a single time. This rearrangement joins TRBV6-5 to TRBJ1-1, with unresolved D. CDR1 MNHEY and CDR2 SVGAGI come from the germline V gene. Trimming left V 6 bases short and J 1 base short, with 12 bases between. The CDR3 extends over 14 amino acids. The CDR3 DNA sequence: TGTGCCAGCAGCCACAGAGGACCGAACACTGAAGCTTTCTTT. Its translation: CASSHRGPNTEAFF.

The chain joins TRBV28 to TRBJ2-1; 13 bases are a match to TRBD2. J gave up 6 bases and V 3 bases, and 14 bases lay outside the gene matches. Germline assignment: CDR1 MDHEN and CDR2 SYDVKM. The CDR3 covers 19 residues. The CDR3 sequence: CASSFWGQGRTSGGNEQFF. The CDR3 nucleotides are TGTGCCAGCAGTTTCTGGGGACAGGGGCGGACTAGCGGGGGCAATGAGCAGTTCTTC.

The rearrangement links TRBV6-9 to TRBJ1-2, with 8 bases lining up with TRBD1. Germline values: CDR1 MNHGY, CDR2 SVAAGI. The V segment lost 6 bases and the J segment 4 bases; nucleotides outside the gene matches: 7. The CDR3 covers 14 residues. CDR3 bases: TGTGCCAGCAGAAACCACAGGGGGATCTATGGCTACACCTTC. This sequence encodes CASRNHRGIYGYTF.

CDR3 nucleotide sequence: TGTGCCAGCTCAGCGGGGAGCTCCTACAATGAGCAGTTCTTC. Translation gives CASSAGSSYNEQFF. The rearrangement links TRBV18 to TRBJ2-1; maybe TRBD2 (6 bases). Trimming shortened V by 5 bases and J by 0 bases, and 8 bases separated the two germline ends. Germline values: CDR1 KGHSH, CDR2 LQKENI. The CDR3 contains 14 residues. The variable domain in full, completed from reference TRBV18 and TRBJ2-1, reads NAGVMQNPRHLVRRRGQEARLRCSPMKGHSHVYWYRQLPEEGLKFMVYLQKENIIDESGMPKERFSAEFPKEGPSILRIQQVVRGDSAAYFCASSAGSSYNEQFFGPGTRLTVL.

By its share, this clone is medium-sized. This chain links TRBV10-3 with TRBJ1-5, with TRBD1 matching over 7 bases. The CDR3 has 14 residues. Losses at the gene ends were 8 bases for V and 5 bases for J; bases not matched to a gene: 9. Germline V gives CDR1 ENHRY, CDR2 SYGVKD. CDR3 coding DNA: TGTGCCATCTGGACGGGACAGCTTCATCAGCCCCAGCATTTT. Protein: CAIWTGQLHQPQHF.

This chain uses TRBV7-3 with TRBJ2-2, with 10 bases that match TRBD2. V lost 2 bases and J lost 6; bases outside the gene matches: 3. The CDR3 length is 15 residues. Germline V CDR1 and CDR2: SGHTA, FQGTGA. CDR3 region: CASSLLAGAAGELFF. The CDR3 coding sequence is TGTGCCAGCAGCTTACTAGCGGGAGCGGCCGGGGAGCTGTTTTTT.

This clone was recorded only once. This sequence joins TRBV4-2 and TRBJ1-1, with a weak D call TRBD1 (6 bases). Germline V gives CDR1 LGHNA, CDR2 YNFKEQ. Between the trimmed V and J ends, which lost 1 base and 4 bases, there was a span of 10 bases. CDR3 size: 14 residues. The CDR3 reads CASSQVGGSTEAFF. The CDR3 bases are TGTGCCAGCAGCCAAGTAGGGGGGAGCACTGAAGCTTTCTTT.

The genes are TRBV6-6 and TRBJ1-6; 10 bases line up with TRBD1. The trim removed 6 bases at V and 6 bases at J, leaving 5 bases unmatched. The CDR3 totals 15 residues. CDR1 is MNHNY and CDR2 is SVGAGI in the germline V gene (reference sequence). CDR3 DNA: TGTGCCAGCAGGGGCGGGACAGGGGCTAATTCACCCCTCCACTTT. Encoded protein: CASRGGTGANSPLHF.

This sequence joins TRBV2 and TRBJ1-2; D not certain. This CDR3 spans 12 amino acids. Per germline, CDR1 SNHLY and CDR2 FYNNEI. The ends were cut back, 7 bases at V and 6 bases at J, with 12 bases in the middle. The DNA of the CDR3 is TGTGCCAGCAACTTCGGTGGCCATGGCTACACCTTC. This translates into CASNFGGHGYTF.

The rearrangement links TRBV19 to TRBJ1-5; D may be TRBD1 (6 bases). The CDR3 has 11 residues. Germline-derived CDR1 and CDR2 are LNHDA and SQIVND (reference sequence). V lost 3 bases and J lost 12, with 9 bases in between. The CDR3 bases are TGTGCCAGTAGTATTGGGGGCGGCCAGCATTTT. Encoded protein: CASSIGGGQHF.

The chain carries TRBV5-1 and TRBJ1-4, with 7 positions matching TRBD1. Germline CDR1 reads SGHRS; CDR2 reads YFSETQ. The CDR3 runs to 14 residues. Germline trimming cut 0 bases from V and 7 bases from J; bases unmatched to any gene: 3. CDR3 region: CASSLGQGVEKLFF. The DNA for the CDR3 is TGCGCCAGCAGCTTGGGACAGGGCGTTGAAAAACTGTTTTTT.

The chain joins TRBV6-5 to TRBJ1-6; D remains unclear. Germline V gene sequence: CDR1 MNHEY, CDR2 SVGAGI. The germline V and J ends were trimmed by 0 bases and 6 bases, with 9 bases remaining between them. This CDR3 contains 15 residues. CDR3 nucleotide sequence: TGTGCCAGCAGTTACTCGATCAGCGGTAATTCACCCCTCCACTTT. Protein sequence: CASSYSISGNSPLHF.

V is TRBV11-3 and J is TRBJ2-1; possible D gene TRBD1, 6 bases. From germline, CDR1 is SGHNT and CDR2 YENEEA. The CDR3 has 13 residues. The V gene lost 1 base and the J gene lost 9 bases, with 10 bases spanning the gap. The CDR3 reads CASSLGTVGEQFF. The CDR3 DNA is TGTGCCAGCAGCTTAGGGACAGTCGGTGAGCAGTTCTTC. The full variable domain, in which reference TRBV11-3 and TRBJ2-1 provide the parts outside the CDR3, is EAGVVQSPRYKIIEKKQPVAFWCNPISGHNTLYWYLQNLGQGPELLIRYENEEAVDDSQLPKDRFSAERLKGVDSTLKIQPAELGDSAVYLCASSLGTVGEQFFGPGTRLTVL.

This rearrangement joins TRBV20-1 to TRBJ1-5; D is unresolved. The CDR3 has 11 amino acids. Looked up from germline, CDR1 is DFQATT and CDR2 is SNEGSKA (reference sequence). The germline V and J ends were trimmed by 6 bases and 5 bases, with 8 bases remaining between them. The CDR3 DNA reads TGCAGTGCACTCGTGCATCAGCCCCAGCATTTT. Its translation: CSALVHQPQHF.

The rearrangement links TRBV28 to TRBJ2-3; D may be TRBD2 (6 bases). Germline values: CDR1 MDHEN, CDR2 SYDVKM. The CDR3 runs 16 residues. Trimming took 0 bases from V and 4 from J, leaving 14 bases between them. The CDR3 loop is CASSLWSTWGADTQYF. The CDR3 DNA reads TGTGCCAGCAGTTTATGGTCCACTTGGGGGGCAGATACGCAGTATTTT.

The J gene is TRBJ2-7, the V gene TRBV28; D may correspond to TRBD1 or TRBD2 (5 bases each). V was pared by 6 bases and J by 3 bases, with 15 bases between. Germline V gene lookup returns CDR1 MDHEN and CDR2 SYDVKM. The CDR3 has 14 residues. This CDR3 reads CASRLAGAYYEQYF. CDR3 bases: TGTGCCAGCAGGCTGGCCGGGGCCTACTACGAGCAGTACTTC.

The chain carries TRBV4-3 and TRBJ2-3, with 7 bases identical to TRBD2. The CDR3 sequence is 15 residues long. Germline CDR1 and CDR2: LGHNA and YSLEER. Trimming removed 1 base from V and 4 bases from J; junction bases left unmatched: 5. Written as DNA, the CDR3 is TGCGCCAGCAGCCAAGTTGGGGGGGTCTCAGATACGCAGTATTTT. Its protein product is CASSQVGGVSDTQYF.

The V and J genes are TRBV29-1 and TRBJ2-3; TRBD1 matches 7 bases. This CDR3 has 15 amino acids. Per the germline V gene, CDR1 is SQVTM and CDR2 is ANQGSEA. Trimming removed 5 bases from V and 2 bases from J; junction bases left unmatched: 10. The CDR3 region has the DNA TGCAGCGTTCCCTTCGGGACAGCCCTCACAGATACGCAGTATTTT. Amino acid sequence: CSVPFGTALTDTQYF.

The table lists this clone with a few counts. The rearrangement joins TRBV7-9 to TRBJ1-2; D is unclear. Trimming took 0 bases from V and 0 from J, leaving 8 bases between them. CDR1 and CDR2 from the germline V gene are SEHNR and FQNEAQ (reference sequence). The CDR3 spans 15 residues. The CDR3, as DNA: TGTGCCAGCAGCTTAGCGGCAGGAGCTAACTATGGCTACACCTTC. Residues: CASSLAAGANYGYTF.